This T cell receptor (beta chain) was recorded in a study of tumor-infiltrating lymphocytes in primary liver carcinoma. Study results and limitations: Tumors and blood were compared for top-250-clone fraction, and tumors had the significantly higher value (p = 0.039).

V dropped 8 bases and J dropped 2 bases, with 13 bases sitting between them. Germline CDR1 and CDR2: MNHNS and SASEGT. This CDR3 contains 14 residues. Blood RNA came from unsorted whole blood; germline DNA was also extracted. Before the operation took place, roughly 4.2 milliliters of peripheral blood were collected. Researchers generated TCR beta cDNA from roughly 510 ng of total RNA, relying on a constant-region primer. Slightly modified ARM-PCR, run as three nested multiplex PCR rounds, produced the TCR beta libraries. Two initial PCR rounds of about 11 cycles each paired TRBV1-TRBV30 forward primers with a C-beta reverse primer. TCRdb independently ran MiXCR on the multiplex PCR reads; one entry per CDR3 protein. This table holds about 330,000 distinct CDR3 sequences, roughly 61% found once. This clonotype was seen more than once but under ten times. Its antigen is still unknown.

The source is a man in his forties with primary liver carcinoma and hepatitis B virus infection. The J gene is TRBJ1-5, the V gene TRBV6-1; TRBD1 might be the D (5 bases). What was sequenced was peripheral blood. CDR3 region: CASVGRGGNQPQHF. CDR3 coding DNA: TGTGCCAGCGTGGGGAGGGGCGGCAATCAGCCCCAGCATTTT.